Here is one T cell receptor (beta chain) with its context. The data stem from a study of blood T cells in healthy people across ages. A second roughly 7 to 11 cycle PCR used barcoded and J-beta primers. Researchers report that a template-switch adaptor with 12 random nucleotides tagged each cDNA molecule. Each single sample gave us at least 2.5 million CDR3-containing paired-end reads. Each CDR3 protein is one row after TCRdb ran MiXCR on the 5' RACE reads. The sample holds roughly 1.9 million distinct CDR3 sequences, approximately 39% seen once. Approximately 9.4 milliliters was the volume of peripheral blood drawn from each donor. Material: blood. This sequence originates from a human donor in good health.

DNA for the CDR3: TGTGCCAGCAGTCGCGGGGGGACGAACTACGAGCAGTACTTC. Translating gives CASSRGGTNYEQYF. The J gene is TRBJ2-7, the V gene TRBV4-2; 8 bases match TRBD2. This CDR3 spans 14 amino acids. CDR1 is LGHNA and CDR2 is YNFKEQ in the germline V gene. J lost 3 bases, V lost 6 bases, and 7 bases had no gene match.